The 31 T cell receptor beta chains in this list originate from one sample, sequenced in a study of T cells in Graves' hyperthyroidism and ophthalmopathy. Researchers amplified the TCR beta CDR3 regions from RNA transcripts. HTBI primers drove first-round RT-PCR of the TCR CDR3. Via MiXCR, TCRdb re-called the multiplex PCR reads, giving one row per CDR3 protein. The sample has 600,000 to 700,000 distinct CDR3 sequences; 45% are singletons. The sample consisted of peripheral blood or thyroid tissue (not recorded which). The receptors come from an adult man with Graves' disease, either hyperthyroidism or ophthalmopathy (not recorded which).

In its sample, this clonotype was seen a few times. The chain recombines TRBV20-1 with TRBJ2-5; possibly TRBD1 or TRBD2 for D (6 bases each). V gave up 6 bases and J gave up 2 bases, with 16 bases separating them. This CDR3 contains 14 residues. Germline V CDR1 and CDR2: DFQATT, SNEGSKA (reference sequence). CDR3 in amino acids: CSAAEGGIQETQYF. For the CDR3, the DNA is TGCAGTGCCGCGGAGGGGGGCATACAAGAGACCCAGTACTTC.

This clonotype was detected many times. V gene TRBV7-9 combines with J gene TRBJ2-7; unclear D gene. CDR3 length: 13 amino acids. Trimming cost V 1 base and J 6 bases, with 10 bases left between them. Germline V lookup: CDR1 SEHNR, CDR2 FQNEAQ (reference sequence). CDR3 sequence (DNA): TGTGCCAGCAGCTTAGATCAGAGGTCCGAGCAGTACTTC. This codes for CASSLDQRSEQYF.

The CDR3 coding sequence is TGCGCCAGTCGCGGGACAGTAGGGGGAAACACTGAAGCTTTCTTT. Protein sequence: CASRGTVGGNTEAFF. V is TRBV5-1 and J is TRBJ1-1; TRBD1 matches 7 bases. This CDR3 is 15 amino acids long. Germline CDR1 is SGHRS and CDR2 is YFSETQ. The junction had 12 bases not matched to a gene; V was cut back by 8 bases and J by 2 bases.

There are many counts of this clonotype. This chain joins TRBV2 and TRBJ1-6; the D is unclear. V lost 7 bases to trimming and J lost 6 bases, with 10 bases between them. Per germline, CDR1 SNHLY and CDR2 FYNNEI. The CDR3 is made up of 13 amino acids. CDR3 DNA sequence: TGTGCCAGCAATCAACAAAGTAATTCACCCCTCCACTTT. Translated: CASNQQSNSPLHF. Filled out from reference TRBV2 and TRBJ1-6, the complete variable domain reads EPEVTQTPSHQVTQMGQEVILRCVPISNHLYFYWYRQILGQKVEFLVSFYNNEISEKSEIFDDQFSVERPDGSNFTLKIRSTKLEDSAMYFCASNQQSNSPLHFGNGTRLTVT.

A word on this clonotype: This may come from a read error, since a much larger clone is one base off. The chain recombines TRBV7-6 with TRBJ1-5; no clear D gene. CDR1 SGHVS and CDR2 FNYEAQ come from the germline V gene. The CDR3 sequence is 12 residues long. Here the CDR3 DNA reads TGTGCCAGCAGTTACCGCAATCGGCCCCAGCATTTT. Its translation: CASSYRNRPQHF.

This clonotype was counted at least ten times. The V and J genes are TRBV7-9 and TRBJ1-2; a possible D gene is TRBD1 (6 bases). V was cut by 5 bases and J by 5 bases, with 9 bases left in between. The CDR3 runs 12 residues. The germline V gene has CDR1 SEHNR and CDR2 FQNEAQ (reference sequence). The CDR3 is CASSPGQYGYTF. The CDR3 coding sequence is TGTGCCAGCAGCCCCGGACAGTATGGCTACACCTTC.

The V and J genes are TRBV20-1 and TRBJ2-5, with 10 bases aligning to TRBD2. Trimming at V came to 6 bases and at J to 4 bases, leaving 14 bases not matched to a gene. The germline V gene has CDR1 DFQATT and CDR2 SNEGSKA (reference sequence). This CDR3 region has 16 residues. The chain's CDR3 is CSARYLAGEGRETQYF. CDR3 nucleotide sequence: TGCAGTGCCCGGTACCTAGCGGGGGAAGGTAGAGAGACCCAGTACTTC.

The DNA of the CDR3 is TGCAGTGCTAGGCCCCCACAGGGGCGTAATTCACCCCTCCACTTT. Encoded protein: CSARPPQGRNSPLHF. The rearrangement links TRBV20-1 to TRBJ1-6; 7 bases line up with TRBD1. The CDR3 has 15 residues. V was clipped by 3 bases and J by 6 bases; unmatched bases: 8. Germline V gives CDR1 DFQATT, CDR2 SNEGSKA (reference sequence).

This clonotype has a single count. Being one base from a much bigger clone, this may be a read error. CDR3 nucleotide sequence: TGTGCCAGCAGCAGGACCGCCTACGAGCAGCACTTC. It translates to CASSRTAYEQHF. The gene calls are TRBV11-1 and TRBJ2-7; D is unclear. The CDR3 extends over 12 amino acids. Germline assignment: CDR1 SGHAT and CDR2 FQDESV (reference sequence). The full variable domain, with the rest looked up from reference TRBV11-1 and TRBJ2-7, is EAEVAQSPRYKITEKSQAVAFWCDPISGHATLYWYRQILGQGPELLVQFQDESVVDDSQLPKDRFSAERLKGVDSTLKIQPAELGDSAMYLCASSRTAYEQHFGPGTRLTVT.

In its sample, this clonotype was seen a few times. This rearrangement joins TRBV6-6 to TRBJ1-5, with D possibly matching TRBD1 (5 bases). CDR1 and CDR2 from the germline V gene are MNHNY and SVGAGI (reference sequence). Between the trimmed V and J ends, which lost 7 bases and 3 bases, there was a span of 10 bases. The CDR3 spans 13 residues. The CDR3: CASTPTVNQPQHF. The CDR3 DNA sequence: TGTGCCAGCACCCCGACAGTCAATCAGCCCCAGCATTTT.

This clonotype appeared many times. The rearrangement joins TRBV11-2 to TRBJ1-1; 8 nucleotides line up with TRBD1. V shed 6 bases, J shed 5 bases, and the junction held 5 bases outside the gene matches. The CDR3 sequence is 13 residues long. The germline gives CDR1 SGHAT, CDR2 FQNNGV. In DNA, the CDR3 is TGTGCCAGCAGACCCAACAGGGGGACTGAAGCTTTCTTT. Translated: CASRPNRGTEAFF.

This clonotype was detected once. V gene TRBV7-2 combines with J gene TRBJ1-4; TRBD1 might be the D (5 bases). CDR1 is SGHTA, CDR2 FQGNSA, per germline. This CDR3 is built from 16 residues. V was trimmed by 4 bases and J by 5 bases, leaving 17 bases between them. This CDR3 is CASSSLATGRNEKLFF. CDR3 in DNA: TGTGCCAGCAGCTCCCTAGCGACGGGACGGAATGAAAAACTGTTTTTT.

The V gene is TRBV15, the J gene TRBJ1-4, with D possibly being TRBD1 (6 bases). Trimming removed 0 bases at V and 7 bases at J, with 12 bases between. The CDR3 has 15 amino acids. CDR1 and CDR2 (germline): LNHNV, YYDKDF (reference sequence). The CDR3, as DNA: TGTGCCACCAGCAGAGATGGTCTCAGGGGTGAAAAACTGTTTTTT. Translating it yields CATSRDGLRGEKLFF.

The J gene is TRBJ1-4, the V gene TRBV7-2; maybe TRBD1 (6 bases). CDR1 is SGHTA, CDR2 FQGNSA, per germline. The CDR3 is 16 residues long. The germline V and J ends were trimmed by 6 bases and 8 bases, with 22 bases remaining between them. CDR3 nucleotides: TGTGCCAGCAGTTCTCCACACAGGGCTGGTCGAGAAAAACTGTTTTTT. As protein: CASSSPHRAGREKLFF.

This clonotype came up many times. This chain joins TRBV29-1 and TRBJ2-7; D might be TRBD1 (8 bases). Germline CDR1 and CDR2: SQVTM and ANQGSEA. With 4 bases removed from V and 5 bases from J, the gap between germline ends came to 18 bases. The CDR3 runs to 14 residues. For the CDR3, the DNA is TGCAGCGTTGGACAGGGGAGGGTTCAGGACGAGCAGTACTTC. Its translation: CSVGQGRVQDEQYF.

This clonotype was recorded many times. The CDR3 loop is CATSTDVSGELFF. The CDR3 DNA follows: TGTGCCACCAGCACTGACGTCTCCGGGGAGCTGTTTTTT. The rearrangement links TRBV15 to TRBJ2-2; D uncertain. Germline-derived CDR1 and CDR2 are LNHNV and YYDKDF (reference sequence). The CDR3 totals 13 residues. V was cut by 4 bases and J by 6 bases, with 9 bases left in between.

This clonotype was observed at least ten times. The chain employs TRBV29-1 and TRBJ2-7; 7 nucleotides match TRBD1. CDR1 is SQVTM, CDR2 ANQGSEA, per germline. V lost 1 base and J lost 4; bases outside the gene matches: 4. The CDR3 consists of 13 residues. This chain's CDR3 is CSVEGRGLYEQYF. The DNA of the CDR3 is TGCAGCGTTGAAGGCAGGGGGTTGTACGAGCAGTACTTC.

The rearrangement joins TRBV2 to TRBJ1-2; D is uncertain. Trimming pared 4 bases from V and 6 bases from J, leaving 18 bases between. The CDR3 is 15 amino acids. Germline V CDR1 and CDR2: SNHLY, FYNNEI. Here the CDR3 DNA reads TGTGCCAGCAGTGTGGGCCTTGGAGGGAGCGATGGCTACACCTTC. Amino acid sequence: CASSVGLGGSDGYTF. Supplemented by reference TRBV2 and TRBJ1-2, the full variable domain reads EPEVTQTPSHQVTQMGQEVILRCVPISNHLYFYWYRQILGQKVEFLVSFYNNEISEKSEIFDDQFSVERPDGSNFTLKIRSTKLEDSAMYFCASSVGLGGSDGYTFGSGTRLTVV.

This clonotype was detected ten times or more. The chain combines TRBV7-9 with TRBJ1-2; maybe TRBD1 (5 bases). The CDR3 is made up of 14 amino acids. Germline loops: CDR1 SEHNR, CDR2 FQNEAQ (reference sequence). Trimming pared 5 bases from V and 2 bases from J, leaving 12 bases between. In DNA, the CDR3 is TGTGCCAGCAGCGCCGTGGGACGGAACTATGGCTACACCTTC. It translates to CASSAVGRNYGYTF. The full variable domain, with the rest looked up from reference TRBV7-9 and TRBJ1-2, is DTGVSQNPRHKITKRGQNVTFRCDPISEHNRLYWYRQTLGQGPEFLTYFQNEAQLEKSRLLSDRFSAERPKGSFSTLEIQRTEQGDSAMYLCASSAVGRNYGYTFGSGTRLTVV.

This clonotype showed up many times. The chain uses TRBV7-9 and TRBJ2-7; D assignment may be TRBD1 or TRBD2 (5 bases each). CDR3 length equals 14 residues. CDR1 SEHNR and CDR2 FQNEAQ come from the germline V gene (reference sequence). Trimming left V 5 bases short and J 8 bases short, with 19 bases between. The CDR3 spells CASSLPGRPLKQYF. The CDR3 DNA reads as TGTGCCAGCAGCCTACCGGGACGACCTTTAAAGCAGTACTTC. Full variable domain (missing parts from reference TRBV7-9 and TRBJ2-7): DTGVSQNPRHKITKRGQNVTFRCDPISEHNRLYWYRQTLGQGPEFLTYFQNEAQLEKSRLLSDRFSAERPKGSFSTLEIQRTEQGDSAMYLCASSLPGRPLKQYFGPGTRLTVT.

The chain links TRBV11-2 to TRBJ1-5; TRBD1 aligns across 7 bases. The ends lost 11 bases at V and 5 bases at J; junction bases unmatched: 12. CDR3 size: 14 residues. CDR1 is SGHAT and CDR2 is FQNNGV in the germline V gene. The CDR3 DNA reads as TGTGCCCGACCCACCGGGACAGTATATCAGCCCCAGCATTTT. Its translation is CARPTGTVYQPQHF.

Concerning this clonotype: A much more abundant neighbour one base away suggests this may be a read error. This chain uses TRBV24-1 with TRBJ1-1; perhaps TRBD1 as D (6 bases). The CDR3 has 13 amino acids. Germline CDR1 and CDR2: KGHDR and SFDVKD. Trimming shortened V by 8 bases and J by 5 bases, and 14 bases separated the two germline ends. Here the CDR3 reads CATKGRGATEAFF. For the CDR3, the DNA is TGTGCCACCAAAGGACGGGGGGCAACTGAAGCTTTCTTT.

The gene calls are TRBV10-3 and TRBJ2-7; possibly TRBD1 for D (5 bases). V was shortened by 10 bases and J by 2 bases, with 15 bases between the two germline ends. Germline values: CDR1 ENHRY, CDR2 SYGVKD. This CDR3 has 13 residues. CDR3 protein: CASGPGITYEQYF. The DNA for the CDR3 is TGTGCCAGCGGACCAGGGATTACCTACGAGCAGTACTTC.

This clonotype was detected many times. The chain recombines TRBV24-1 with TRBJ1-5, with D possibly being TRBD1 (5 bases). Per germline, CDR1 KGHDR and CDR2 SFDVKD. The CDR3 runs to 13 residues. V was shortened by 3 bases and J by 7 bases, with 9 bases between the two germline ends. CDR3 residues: CATSDRGAQPQHF. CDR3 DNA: TGTGCCACCAGTGATAGAGGGGCCCAGCCCCAGCATTTT.

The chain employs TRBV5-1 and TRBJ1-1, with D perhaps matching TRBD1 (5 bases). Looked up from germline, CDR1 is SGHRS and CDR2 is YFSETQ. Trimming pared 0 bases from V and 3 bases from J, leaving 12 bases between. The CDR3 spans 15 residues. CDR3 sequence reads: CASSLDEGRYTEAFF. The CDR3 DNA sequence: TGCGCCAGCAGCTTGGACGAGGGGCGGTACACTGAAGCTTTCTTT.

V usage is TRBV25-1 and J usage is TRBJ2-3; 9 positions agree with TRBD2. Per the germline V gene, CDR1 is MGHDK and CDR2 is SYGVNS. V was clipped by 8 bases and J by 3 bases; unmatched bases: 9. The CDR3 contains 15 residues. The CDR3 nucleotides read TGTGCCAGCGTTGTTGGCGGGAGGGGTACAGATACGCAGTATTTT. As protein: CASVVGGRGTDTQYF.

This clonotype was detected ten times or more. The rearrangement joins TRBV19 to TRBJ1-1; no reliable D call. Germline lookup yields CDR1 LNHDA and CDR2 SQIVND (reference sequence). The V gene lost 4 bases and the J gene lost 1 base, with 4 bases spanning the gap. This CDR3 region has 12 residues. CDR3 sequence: CASSSENTEAFF. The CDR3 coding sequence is TGTGCCAGTAGTAGTGAGAACACTGAAGCTTTCTTT.

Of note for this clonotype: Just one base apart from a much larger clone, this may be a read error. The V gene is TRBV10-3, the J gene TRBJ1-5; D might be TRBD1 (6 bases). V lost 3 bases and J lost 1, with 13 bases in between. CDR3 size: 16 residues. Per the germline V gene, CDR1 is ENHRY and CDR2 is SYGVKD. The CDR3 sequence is CAISEEGGMSNQPQHF. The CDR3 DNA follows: TGTGCCATCAGTGAAGAGGGGGGAATGAGCAATCAGCCCCAGCATTTT.

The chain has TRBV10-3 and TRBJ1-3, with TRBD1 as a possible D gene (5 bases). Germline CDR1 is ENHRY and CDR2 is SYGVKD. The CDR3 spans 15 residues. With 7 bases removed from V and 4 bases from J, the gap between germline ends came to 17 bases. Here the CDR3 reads CAIIGTVMVGNTIYF. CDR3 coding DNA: TGTGCCATCATTGGGACTGTGATGGTAGGAAACACCATATATTTT.

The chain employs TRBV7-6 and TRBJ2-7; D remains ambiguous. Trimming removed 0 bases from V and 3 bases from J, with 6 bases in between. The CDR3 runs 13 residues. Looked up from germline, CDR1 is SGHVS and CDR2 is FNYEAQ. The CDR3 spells CASSLARSYEQYF. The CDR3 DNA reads TGTGCCAGCAGCTTAGCTAGGAGCTACGAGCAGTACTTC.

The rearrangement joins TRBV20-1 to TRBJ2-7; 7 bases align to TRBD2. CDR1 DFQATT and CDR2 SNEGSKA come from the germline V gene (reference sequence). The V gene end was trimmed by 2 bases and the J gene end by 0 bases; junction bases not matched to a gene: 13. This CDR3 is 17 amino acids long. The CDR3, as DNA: TGCAGTGCTAGACCTCCCGCGTCCCTAGCGGTCTCCTACGAGCAGTACTTC. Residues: CSARPPASLAVSYEQYF.